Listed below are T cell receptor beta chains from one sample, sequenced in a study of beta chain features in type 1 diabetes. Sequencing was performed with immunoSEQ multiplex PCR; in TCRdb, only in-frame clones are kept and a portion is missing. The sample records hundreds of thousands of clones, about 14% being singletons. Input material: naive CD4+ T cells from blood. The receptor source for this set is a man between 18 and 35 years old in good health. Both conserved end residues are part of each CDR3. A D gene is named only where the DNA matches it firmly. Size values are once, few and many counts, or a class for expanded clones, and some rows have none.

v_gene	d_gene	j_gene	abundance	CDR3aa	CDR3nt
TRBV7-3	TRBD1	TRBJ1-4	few	CASSLRPGTATNEKLFF	TGTGCCAGCAGCCTACGCCCCGGGACAGCAACTAATGAAAAACTGTTTTTT
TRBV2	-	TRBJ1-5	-	CASSGGRLRNQPQHF	TGTGCCAGCAGTGGGGGCCGATTGCGCAATCAGCCCCAGCATTTT
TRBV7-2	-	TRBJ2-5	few	CASSLALGRMYQETQYF	TGTGCCAGCAGCTTAGCGCTGGGACGGATGTACCAAGAGACCCAGTACTTC
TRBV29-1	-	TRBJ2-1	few	CSVDFLKAITGNEQFF	TGCAGCGTTGACTTCCTTAAGGCCATTACAGGCAATGAGCAGTTCTTC
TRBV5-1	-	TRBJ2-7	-	CASSLAGIDEQYF	TGCGCCAGCAGCTTGGCAGGGATCGACGAGCAGTACTTC
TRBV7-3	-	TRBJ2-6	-	CASSLTLAGLGANVLTF	TGTGCCAGCAGCTTAACTTTGGCCGGGTTAGGGGCCAACGTCCTGACTTTC
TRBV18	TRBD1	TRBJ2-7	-	CASSSLDRDPYEQYF	TGTGCCAGCTCATCCTTGGACAGGGATCCCTACGAGCAGTACTTC
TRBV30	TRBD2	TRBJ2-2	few	CALDQSSGSNTGELFF	TGTGCTCTGGACCAGTCTAGCGGGAGCAACACCGGGGAGCTGTTTTTT
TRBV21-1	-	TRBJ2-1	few	CASSNGAGGYPNEQFF	TGTGCCAGCAGCAATGGTGCGGGAGGCTATCCCAATGAGCAGTTCTTC
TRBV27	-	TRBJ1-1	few	CASSFRPGVMNTEAFF	TGTGCCAGCAGTTTCAGGCCAGGGGTCATGAACACTGAAGCTTTCTTT
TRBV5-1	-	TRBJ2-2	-	CASSLEGQGKSGELFF	TGCGCCAGCAGCTTGGAAGGGCAGGGAAAGTCCGGGGAGCTGTTTTTT
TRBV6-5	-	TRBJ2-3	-	CASSSSGDTQYF	TGTGCCAGCAGCTCTTCCGGAGATACGCAGTATTTT
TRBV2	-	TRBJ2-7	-	CASSVHSQTYEQYF	TGTGCCAGCAGTGTTCACAGCCAAACCTACGAGCAGTACTTC
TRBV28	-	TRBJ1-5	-	CASSQPTRRGHF	TGTGCCAGCAGCCAGCCCACTAGACGAGGGCATTTT
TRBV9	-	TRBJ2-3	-	CASSGEVQAPQYF	TGTGCCAGCAGCGGAGAAGTCCAGGCCCCGCAGTATTTT
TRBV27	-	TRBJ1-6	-	CASATNGGPPLHF	TGTGCCAGCGCTACGAATGGGGGGCCACCCCTCCACTTT
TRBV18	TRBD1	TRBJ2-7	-	CASSPWDRGSYEQYF	TGTGCCAGCTCACCTTGGGACAGGGGGTCCTACGAGCAGTACTTC
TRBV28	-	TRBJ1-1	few	CASTIRYTEAFF	TGTGCCAGCACCATACGGTACACTGAAGCTTTCTTT
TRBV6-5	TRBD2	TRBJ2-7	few	CASTSTGRTPYEQYF	TGTGCCAGCACTTCCACCGGGAGGACCCCCTACGAGCAGTACTTC
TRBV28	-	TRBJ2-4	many	CASSLNSLIRYIQYF	TGTGCCAGCAGTTTGAACAGCCTAATTCGGTACATTCAGTACTTC
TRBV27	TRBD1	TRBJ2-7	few	CASSRYRDRAYEQYF	TGTGCCAGCAGTAGATACCGGGACAGGGCCTACGAGCAGTACTTC
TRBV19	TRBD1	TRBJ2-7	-	CASSIVGTGSYEQYF	TGTGCCAGTAGTATAGTCGGGACAGGATCCTACGAGCAGTACTTC
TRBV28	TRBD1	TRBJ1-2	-	CASRISGGAFGYTF	TGTGCCAGCAGGATCTCAGGGGGCGCTTTTGGCTACACCTTC
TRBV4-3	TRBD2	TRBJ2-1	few	CASSFKGGGDPNEQFF	TGCGCCAGCAGCTTCAAGGGCGGGGGGGACCCGAATGAGCAGTTCTTC
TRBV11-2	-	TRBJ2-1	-	CASSPPQYRDGQFF	TGTGCCAGCAGCCCTCCTCAATACAGGGACGGGCAGTTCTTC
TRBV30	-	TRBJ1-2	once	CAWSGRGARVNYGYTF	TGTGCCTGGAGTGGTCGGGGGGCGCGAGTTAACTATGGCTACACCTTC
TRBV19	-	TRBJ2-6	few	CASSSRTVGVTGANVLTF	TGTGCCAGTAGTTCCCGGACAGTTGGCGTAACTGGGGCCAACGTCCTGACTTTC
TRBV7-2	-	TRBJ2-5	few	CASSPGGTQYF	TGTGCCAGCAGCCCCGGCGGGACCCAGTACTTC
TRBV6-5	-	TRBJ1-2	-	CASKQGTINYGYTF	TGTGCCAGCAAACAGGGAACTATAAACTATGGCTACACCTTC
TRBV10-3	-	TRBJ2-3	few	CAISESKGGDSTDTQYF	TGTGCCATCAGTGAGTCAAAGGGCGGAGATAGCACAGATACGCAGTATTTT
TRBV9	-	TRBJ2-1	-	CASSPLRRDPYNEQFF	TGTGCCAGCAGCCCCCTGAGACGGGACCCCTACAATGAGCAGTTCTTC
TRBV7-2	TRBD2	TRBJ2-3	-	CASSQAGGAGVIDTQYF	TGTGCCAGCAGCCAAGCCGGTGGAGCGGGAGTGATAGATACGCAGTATTTT
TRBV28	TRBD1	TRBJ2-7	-	CASSGQGAQGEQYF	TGTGCCAGCAGCGGACAGGGGGCGCAGGGCGAGCAGTACTTC
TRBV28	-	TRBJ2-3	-	CASTGGQKRTTDTQYF	TGTGCCAGCACCGGGGGGCAAAAGCGGACCACAGATACGCAGTATTTT
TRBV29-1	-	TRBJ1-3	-	CSVRTFSGNTIYF	TGCAGCGTTCGGACTTTCTCTGGAAACACCATATATTTT
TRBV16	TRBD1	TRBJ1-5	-	CASSRSPGQGNSNQPQHF	TGTGCCAGCAGCCGATCACCGGGACAGGGTAATAGCAATCAGCCCCAGCATTTT
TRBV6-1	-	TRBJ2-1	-	CASSETQGTNNEQFF	TGTGCCAGCAGTGAAACCCAGGGAACTAACAATGAGCAGTTCTTC
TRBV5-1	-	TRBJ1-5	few	CASSLEGNREPQHF	TGCGCCAGCAGCTTGGAAGGGAATCGTGAGCCCCAGCATTTT
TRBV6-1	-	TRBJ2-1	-	CASRVPGSYNEQFF	TGTGCCAGCAGAGTCCCGGGGTCCTACAATGAGCAGTTCTTC
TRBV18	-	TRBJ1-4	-	CASSPVVKATNEKLFF	TGTGCCAGCTCACCGGTGGTGAAGGCTACTAATGAAAAACTGTTTTTT
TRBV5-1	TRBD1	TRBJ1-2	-	CASSPDRASNYGYTF	TGCGCCAGCAGCCCCGACAGGGCGTCTAACTATGGCTACACCTTC
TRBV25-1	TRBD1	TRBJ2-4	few	CASTRDRARHGTRNIQYF	TGTGCCAGCACTCGTGACAGGGCCCGGCACGGCACAAGAAACATTCAGTACTTC
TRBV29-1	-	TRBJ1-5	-	CSVGTAPNQPQHF	TGCAGCGTTGGTACAGCCCCCAATCAGCCCCAGCATTTT
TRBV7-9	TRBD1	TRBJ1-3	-	CASSLLGGSSGNTIYF	TGTGCCAGCAGCTTACTAGGGGGCAGCTCTGGAAACACCATATATTTT
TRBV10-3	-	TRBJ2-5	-	CAISESPGASGQETQYF	TGTGCCATCAGTGAGTCCCCAGGGGCTAGCGGACAAGAGACCCAGTACTTC
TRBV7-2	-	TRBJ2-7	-	CASSLVISSSYEQYF	TGTGCCAGCAGCTTAGTAATCAGTAGCTCCTACGAGCAGTACTTC
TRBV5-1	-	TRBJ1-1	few	CASSSTGTLNTEAFF	TGCGCCAGCAGCTCAACCGGGACATTGAACACTGAAGCTTTCTTT
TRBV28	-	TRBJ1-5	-	CASSLRIGPQHF	TGTGCCAGCAGTTTAAGGATCGGGCCCCAGCATTTT
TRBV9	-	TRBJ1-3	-	CASSVSGVRGNTIYF	TGTGCCAGCAGCGTATCAGGGGTGCGGGGAAACACCATATATTTT